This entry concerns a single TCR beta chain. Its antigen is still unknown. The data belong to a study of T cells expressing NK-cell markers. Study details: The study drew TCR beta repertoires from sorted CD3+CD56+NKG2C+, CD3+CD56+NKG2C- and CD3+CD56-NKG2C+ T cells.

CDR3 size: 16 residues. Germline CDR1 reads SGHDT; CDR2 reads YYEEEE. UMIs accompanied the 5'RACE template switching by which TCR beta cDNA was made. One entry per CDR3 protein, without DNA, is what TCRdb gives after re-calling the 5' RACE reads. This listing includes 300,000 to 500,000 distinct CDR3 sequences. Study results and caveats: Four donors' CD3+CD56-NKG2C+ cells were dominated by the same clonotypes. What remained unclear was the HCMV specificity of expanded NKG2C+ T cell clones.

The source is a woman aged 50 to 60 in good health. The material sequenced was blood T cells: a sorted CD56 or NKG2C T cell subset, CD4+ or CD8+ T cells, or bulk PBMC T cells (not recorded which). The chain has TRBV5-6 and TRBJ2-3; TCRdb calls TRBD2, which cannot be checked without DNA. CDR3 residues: CASSVLAGGEADTQYF.